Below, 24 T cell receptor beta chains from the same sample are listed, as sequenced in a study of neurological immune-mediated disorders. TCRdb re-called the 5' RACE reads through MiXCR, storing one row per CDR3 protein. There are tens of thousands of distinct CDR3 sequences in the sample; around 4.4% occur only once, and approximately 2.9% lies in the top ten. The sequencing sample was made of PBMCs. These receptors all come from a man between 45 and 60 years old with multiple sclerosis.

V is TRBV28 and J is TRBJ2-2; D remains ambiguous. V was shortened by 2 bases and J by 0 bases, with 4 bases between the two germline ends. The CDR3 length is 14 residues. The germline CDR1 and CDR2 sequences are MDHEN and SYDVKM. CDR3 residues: CASSLPPNTGELFF. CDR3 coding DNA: TGTGCCAGCAGTTTACCACCGAACACCGGGGAGCTGTTTTTT.

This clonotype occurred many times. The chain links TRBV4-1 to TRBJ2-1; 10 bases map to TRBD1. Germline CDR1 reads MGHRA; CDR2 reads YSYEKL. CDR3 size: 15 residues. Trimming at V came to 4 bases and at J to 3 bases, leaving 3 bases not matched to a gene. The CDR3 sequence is CASSLGQGDYNEQFF. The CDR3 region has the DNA TGCGCCAGCAGCCTAGGACAGGGGGACTACAATGAGCAGTTCTTC.

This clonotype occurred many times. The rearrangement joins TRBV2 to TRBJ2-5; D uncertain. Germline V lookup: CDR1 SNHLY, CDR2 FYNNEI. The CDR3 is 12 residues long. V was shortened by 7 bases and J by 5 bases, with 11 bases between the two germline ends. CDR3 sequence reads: CASNRPVETQYF. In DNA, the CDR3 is TGTGCCAGCAACCGGCCGGTGGAGACCCAGTACTTC.

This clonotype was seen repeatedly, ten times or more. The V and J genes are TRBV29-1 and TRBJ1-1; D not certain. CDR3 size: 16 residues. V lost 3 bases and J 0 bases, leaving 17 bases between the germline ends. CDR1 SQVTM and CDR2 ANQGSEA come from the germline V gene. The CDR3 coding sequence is TGCAGCGTTGATTTTTGGGGTCAGAGAATGAACACTGAAGCTTTCTTT. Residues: CSVDFWGQRMNTEAFF.

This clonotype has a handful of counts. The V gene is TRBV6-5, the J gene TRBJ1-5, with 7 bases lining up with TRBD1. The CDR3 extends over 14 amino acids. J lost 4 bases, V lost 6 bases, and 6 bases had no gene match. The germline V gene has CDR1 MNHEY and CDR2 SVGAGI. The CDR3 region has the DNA TGTGCCAGCAGACGACAGGGTCCGAATCAGCCCCAGCATTTT. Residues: CASRRQGPNQPQHF.

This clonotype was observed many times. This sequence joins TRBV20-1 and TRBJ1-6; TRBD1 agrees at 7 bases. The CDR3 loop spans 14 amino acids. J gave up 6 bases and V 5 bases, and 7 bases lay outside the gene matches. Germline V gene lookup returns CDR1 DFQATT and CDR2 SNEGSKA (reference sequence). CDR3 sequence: CSADSGQFNSPLHF. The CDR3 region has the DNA TGCAGTGCTGACTCGGGACAGTTTAATTCACCCCTCCACTTT.

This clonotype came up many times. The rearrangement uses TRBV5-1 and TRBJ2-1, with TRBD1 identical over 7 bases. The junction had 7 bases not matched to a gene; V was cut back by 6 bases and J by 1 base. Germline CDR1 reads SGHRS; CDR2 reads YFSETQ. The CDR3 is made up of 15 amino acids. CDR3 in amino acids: CASKTGVASYNEQFF. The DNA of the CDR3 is TGCGCCAGCAAAACAGGGGTGGCGTCCTACAATGAGCAGTTCTTC.

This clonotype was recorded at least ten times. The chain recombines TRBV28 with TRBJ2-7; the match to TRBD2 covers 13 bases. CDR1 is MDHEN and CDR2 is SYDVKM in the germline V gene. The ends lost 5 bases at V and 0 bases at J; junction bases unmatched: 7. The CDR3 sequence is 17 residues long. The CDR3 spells CASSRRLAGGSSYEQYF. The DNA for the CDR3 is TGTGCCAGCAGTCGAAGACTAGCGGGGGGAAGCTCCTACGAGCAGTACTTC.

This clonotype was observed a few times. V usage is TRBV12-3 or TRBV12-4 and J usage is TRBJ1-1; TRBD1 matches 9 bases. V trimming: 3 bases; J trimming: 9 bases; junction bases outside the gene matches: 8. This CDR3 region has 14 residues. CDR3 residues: CASSFLGGQGKAFF. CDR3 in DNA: TGTGCCAGCAGTTTCTTGGGGGGACAGGGAAAAGCTTTCTTT.

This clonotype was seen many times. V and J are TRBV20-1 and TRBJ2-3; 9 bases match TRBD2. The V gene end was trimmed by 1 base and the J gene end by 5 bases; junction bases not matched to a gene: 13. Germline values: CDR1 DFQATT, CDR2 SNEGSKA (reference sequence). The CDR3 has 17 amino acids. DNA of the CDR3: TGCAGTGCTAGAGTAGTTAAGCGCGGGAGGGTTTTAGATACGCAGTATTTT. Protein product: CSARVVKRGRVLDTQYF.

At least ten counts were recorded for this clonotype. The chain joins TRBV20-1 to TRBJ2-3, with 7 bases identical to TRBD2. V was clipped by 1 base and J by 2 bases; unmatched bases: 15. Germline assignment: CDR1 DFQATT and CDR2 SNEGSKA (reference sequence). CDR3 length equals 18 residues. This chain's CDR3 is CSARAGLLASGDTDTQYF. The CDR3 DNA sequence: TGCAGTGCTAGAGCCGGACTCCTTGCTAGCGGAGACACAGATACGCAGTATTTT.

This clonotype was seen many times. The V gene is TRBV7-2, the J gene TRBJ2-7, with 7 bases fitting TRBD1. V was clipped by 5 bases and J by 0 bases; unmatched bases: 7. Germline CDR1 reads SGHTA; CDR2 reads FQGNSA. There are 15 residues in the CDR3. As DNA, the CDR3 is TGTGCCAGCAGCCCGGACAGGTCTAACTCCTACGAGCAGTACTTC. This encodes CASSPDRSNSYEQYF. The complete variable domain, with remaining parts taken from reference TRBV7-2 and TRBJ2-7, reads GAGVSQSPSNKVTEKGKDVELRCDPISGHTALYWYRQSLGQGLEFLIYFQGNSAPDKSGLPSDRFSAERTGGSVSTLTIQRTQQEDSAVYLCASSPDRSNSYEQYFGPGTRLTVT.

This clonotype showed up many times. This CDR3 reads CASSQDTGTPNQPQHF. In DNA, the CDR3 is TGTGCCAGCAGCCAGGATACAGGGACCCCGAATCAGCCCCAGCATTTT. V usage is TRBV3-1 and J usage is TRBJ1-5; possible D gene TRBD1, 6 bases. The V gene lost 3 bases and the J gene lost 4 bases, with 16 bases spanning the gap. This CDR3 has 16 amino acids. From germline, CDR1 is LGHDT and CDR2 YNNKEL (reference sequence).

The CDR3 loop is CASSSGLAGRSGELFF. CDR3 bases: TGTGCCAGCAGCTCTGGACTAGCGGGAAGATCCGGGGAGCTGTTTTTT. The V call is TRBV5-6, the J call TRBJ2-2; TRBD2 agrees at 12 bases. Trimming at V came to 3 bases and at J to 6 bases, leaving 6 bases not matched to a gene. CDR1 SGHDT and CDR2 YYEEEE come from the germline V gene. This CDR3 is built from 16 residues.

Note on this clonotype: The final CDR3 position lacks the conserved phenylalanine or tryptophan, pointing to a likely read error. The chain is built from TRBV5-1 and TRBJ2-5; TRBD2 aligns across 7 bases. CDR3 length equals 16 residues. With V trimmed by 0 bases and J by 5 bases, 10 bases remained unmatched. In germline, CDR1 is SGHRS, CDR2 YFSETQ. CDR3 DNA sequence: TGCGCCAGCAGCTTGGTCCCTCCTAGCGGCAGGGAGACCCAGTACAAC. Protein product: CASSLVPPSGRETQYN.

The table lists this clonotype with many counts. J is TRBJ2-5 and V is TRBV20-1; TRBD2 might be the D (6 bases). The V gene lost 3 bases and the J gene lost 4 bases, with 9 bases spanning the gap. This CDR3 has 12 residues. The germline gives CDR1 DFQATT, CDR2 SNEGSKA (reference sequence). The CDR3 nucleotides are TGCAGTGCTAGCGGGGGAGGAGAGACCCAGTACTTC. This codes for CSASGGGETQYF.

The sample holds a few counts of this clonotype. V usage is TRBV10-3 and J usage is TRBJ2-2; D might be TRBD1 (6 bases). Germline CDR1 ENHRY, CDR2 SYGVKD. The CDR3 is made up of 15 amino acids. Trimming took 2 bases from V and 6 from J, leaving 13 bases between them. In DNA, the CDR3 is TGTGCCATCAGTGAGGGCAGGGGAACGTCCGGGGAGCTGTTTTTT. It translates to CAISEGRGTSGELFF.

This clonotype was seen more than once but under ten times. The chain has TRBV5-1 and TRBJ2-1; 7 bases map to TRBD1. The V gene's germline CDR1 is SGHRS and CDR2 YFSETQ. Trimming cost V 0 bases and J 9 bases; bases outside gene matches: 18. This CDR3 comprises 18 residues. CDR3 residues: CASSLGLSGQRRVGEQFF. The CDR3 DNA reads TGCGCCAGCAGCTTGGGGCTCTCGGGACAGCGTCGTGTTGGTGAGCAGTTCTTC. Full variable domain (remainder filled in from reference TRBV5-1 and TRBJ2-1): KAGVTQTPRYLIKTRGQQVTLSCSPISGHRSVSWYQQTPGQGLQFLFEYFSETQRNKGNFPGRFSGRQFSNSRSEMNVSTLELGDSALYLCASSLGLSGQRRVGEQFFGPGTRLTVL.

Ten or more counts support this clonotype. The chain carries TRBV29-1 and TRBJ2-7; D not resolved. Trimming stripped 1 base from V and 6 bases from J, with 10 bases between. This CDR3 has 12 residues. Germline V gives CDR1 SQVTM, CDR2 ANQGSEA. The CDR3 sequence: CSVEARSSEQYF. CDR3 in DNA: TGCAGCGTTGAAGCCCGCAGCTCCGAGCAGTACTTC.

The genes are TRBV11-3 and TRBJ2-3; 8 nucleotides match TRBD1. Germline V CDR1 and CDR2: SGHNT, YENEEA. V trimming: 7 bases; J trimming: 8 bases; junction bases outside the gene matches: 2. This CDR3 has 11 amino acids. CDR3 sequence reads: CASNDRGTQYF. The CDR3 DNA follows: TGTGCCAGCAACGACAGGGGTACGCAGTATTTT.

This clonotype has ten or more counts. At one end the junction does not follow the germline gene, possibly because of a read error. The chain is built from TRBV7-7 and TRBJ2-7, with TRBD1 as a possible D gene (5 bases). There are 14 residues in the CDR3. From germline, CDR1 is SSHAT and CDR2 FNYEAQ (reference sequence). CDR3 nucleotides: TGTGCTAGCAGCTTAGCAGGGAACGACTACGAGCAGTACTTC. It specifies CASSLAGNDYEQYF. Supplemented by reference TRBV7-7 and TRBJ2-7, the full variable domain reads GAGVSQSPRYKVTKRGQDVTLRCDPISSHATLYWYQQALGQGPEFLTYFNYEAQPDKSGLPSDRFSAERPEGSISTLTIQRTEQRDSAMYRCASSLAGNDYEQYFGPGTRLTVT.

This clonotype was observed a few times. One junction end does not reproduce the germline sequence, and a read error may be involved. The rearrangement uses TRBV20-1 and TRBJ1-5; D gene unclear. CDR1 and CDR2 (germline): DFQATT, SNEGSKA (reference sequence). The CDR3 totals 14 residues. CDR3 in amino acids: CSASPGSPAQPQNF. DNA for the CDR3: TGCAGTGCTAGTCCAGGCTCCCCGGCTCAGCCCCAGAATTTT.

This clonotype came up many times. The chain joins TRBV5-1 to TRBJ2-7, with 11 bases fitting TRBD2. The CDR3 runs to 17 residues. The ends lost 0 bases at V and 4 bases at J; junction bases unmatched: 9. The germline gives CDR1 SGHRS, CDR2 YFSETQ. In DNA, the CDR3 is TGCGCCAGCAGCTTGGAACTAGCGGGGGAAGTGGATTACGAGCAGTACTTC. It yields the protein CASSLELAGEVDYEQYF.

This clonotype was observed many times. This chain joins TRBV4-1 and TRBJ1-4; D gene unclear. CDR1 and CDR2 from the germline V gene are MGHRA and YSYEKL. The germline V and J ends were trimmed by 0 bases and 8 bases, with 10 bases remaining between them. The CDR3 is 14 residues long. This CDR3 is CASSQDAVQEKLFF. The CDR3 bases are TGCGCCAGCAGCCAAGACGCGGTGCAAGAAAAACTGTTTTTT.